This T cell receptor (beta chain) was sequenced in a study of CD8 T cells in ankylosing spondylitis. It was by quantitative 5'-RACE with molecular barcodes that TCR beta libraries were made. TCRdb redid the calling of the 5' RACE reads with MiXCR, one entry per CDR3 protein. The sample includes some 150,000 distinct CDR3 sequences, 40% to 50% seen only once; the top ten take roughly 15%. This clonotype was observed many times. This CDR3 comprises 14 residues. In germline, CDR1 is SEHNR, CDR2 FQNEAQ (reference sequence). V was trimmed by 4 bases and J by 3 bases, leaving 13 bases between them. Sequenced input: synovial fluid, either unsorted or a sorted T cell fraction (not recorded which). This chain joins TRBV7-9 and TRBJ2-7; the D gene is possibly TRBD1 (5 bases). The receptor was isolated from a male donor with ankylosing spondylitis. The CDR3 loop reads CASSSTEGVYEQYF. The CDR3 region has the DNA TGTGCCAGCAGCTCTACAGAAGGGGTCTACGAGCAGTACTTC.